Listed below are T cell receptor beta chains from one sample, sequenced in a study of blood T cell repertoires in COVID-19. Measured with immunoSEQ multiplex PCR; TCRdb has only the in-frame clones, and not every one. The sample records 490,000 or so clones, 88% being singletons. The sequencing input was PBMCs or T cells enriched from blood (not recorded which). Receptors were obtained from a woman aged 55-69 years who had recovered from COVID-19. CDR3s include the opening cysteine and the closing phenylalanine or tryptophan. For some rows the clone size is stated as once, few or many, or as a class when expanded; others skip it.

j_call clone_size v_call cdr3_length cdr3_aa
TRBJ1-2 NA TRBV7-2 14 CASSFRGSGYGYTF
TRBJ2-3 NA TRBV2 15 CASSERRGGDDTQYF
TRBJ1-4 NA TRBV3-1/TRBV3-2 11 CASSQVEKLFF
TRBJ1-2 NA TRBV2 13 CASSLRTGHGYTF
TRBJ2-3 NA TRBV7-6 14 CASSLVAASDTQYF
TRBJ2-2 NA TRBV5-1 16 CASSLSGYANTGELFF
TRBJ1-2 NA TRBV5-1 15 CASSLGTGQGRGYTF
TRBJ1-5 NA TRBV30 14 CAWSNRGARQPQHF
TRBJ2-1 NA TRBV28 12 CASNKQGNEQFF
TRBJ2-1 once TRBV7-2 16 CASSFDGTGRGNEQFF
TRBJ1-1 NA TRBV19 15 CASSILLDRNTEAFF